This note documents a single T cell receptor beta chain sequence. The CDR3 spans 15 residues. Germline V lookup: CDR1 MNHEY, CDR2 SMNVEV (reference sequence). The J segment lost 5 bases and the V segment lost 5 bases, leaving 10 bases of the junction unmatched. Enrollment of patients from Seattle took place during active infection, with longitudinal follow-up. This sample is drawn from a study of blood T cell repertoires in COVID-19. Study-wide context: There were acute and convalescent COVID-19 samples, and they came from the United States, Italy and Spain.

In the original analysis: Amplification from reference gene primers served as the basis for estimated nucleated cell counts. Sequenced by immunoSEQ multiplex PCR; TCRdb stores in-frame clones only, minus some. V and J calls and clone size follow that table, whereas D and trimming were derived from the DNA. The sample carries 250,000 to 300,000 clones, 88% recorded once. Sequencing was performed on peripheral blood. This sequence originates from a woman younger than 45 with COVID-19, enrolled during active disease. This chain uses TRBV27 with TRBJ2-7; TRBD1 matches at 9 bases. CDR3 nucleotide sequence: TGTGCCAGCAGTACCCTCTCGACAGGGGGGAACGAGCAGTACTTC. Translating it yields CASSTLSTGGNEQYF.